This T cell receptor beta chain comes out of a study of T cell changes during pregnancy in multiple sclerosis. Only in-frame clones appear in the TCRdb table, and some are missing; sequencing was by immunoSEQ multiplex PCR. The sample shows tens of thousands of clones, under 95% of them seen only once. This clonotype originated in a female donor with multiple sclerosis, enrolled in a pregnancy study. The sample was CD4+ T cells from peripheral blood mononuclear cells, taken in the third trimester of pregnancy.

The CDR3 reads CASSLSGKSTDTQYF. CDR3 in DNA: TGTGCCAGCAGTTTAAGCGGGAAGAGCACAGATACGCAGTATTTT. V usage is TRBV27 and J usage is TRBJ2-3; 7 bases map to TRBD2. The V and J ends lost 2 bases and 0 bases, in that order; junction bases with no gene match: 2. The CDR3 spans 15 residues. Germline V gene lookup returns CDR1 MNHEY and CDR2 SMNVEV (reference sequence).